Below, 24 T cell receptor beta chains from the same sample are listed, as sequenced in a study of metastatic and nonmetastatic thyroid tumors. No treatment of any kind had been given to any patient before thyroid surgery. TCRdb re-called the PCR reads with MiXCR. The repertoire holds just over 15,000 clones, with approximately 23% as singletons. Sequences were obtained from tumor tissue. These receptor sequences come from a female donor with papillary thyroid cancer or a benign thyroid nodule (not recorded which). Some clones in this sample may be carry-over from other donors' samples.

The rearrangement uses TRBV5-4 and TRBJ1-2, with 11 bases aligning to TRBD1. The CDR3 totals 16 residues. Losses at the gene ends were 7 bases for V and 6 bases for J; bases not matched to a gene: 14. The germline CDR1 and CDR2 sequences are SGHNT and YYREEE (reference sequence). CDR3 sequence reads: CASGTLRGQGVDGYTF. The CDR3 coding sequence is TGTGCCAGCGGCACCTTGAGGGGACAGGGGGTTGATGGCTACACCTTC.

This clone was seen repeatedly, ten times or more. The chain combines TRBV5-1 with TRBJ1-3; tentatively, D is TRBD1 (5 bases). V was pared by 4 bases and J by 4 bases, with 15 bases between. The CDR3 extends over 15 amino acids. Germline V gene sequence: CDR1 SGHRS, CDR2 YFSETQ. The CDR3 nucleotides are TGCGCCAGCAGCCCGGGGGTCTCGAGAGGAAACACCATATATTTT. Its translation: CASSPGVSRGNTIYF.

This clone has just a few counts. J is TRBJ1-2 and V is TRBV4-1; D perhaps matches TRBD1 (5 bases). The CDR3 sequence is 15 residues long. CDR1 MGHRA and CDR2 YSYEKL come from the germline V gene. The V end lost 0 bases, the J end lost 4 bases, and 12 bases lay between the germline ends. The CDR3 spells CASSQDGRGSYGYTF. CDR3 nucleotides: TGCGCCAGCAGCCAAGATGGTCGGGGGAGCTATGGCTACACCTTC.

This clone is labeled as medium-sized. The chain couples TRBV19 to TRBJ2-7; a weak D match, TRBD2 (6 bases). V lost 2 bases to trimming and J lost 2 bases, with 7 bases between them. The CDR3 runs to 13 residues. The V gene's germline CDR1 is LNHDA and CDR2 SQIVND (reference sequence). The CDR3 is CASSIPGAYEQYF. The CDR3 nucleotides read TGTGCCAGTAGTATACCGGGAGCCTACGAGCAGTACTTC.

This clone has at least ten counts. Here the CDR3 DNA reads TGTGCCAGCAGTGAACAGGGACAGGGGATACTGGAAGCTTTCTTT. Translating gives CASSEQGQGILEAFF. The chain joins TRBV2 to TRBJ1-1; 10 bases match TRBD1. This CDR3 has 15 amino acids. From germline, CDR1 is SNHLY and CDR2 FYNNEI. V lost 2 bases and J lost 8; bases outside the gene matches: 8.

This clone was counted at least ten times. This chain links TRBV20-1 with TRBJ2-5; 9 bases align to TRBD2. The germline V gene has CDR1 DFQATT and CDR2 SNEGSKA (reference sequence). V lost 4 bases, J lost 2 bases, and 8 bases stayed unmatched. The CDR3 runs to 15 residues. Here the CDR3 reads CSATQGTSSQETQYF. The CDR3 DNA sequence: TGCAGTGCTACCCAGGGGACTAGCAGTCAAGAGACCCAGTACTTC.

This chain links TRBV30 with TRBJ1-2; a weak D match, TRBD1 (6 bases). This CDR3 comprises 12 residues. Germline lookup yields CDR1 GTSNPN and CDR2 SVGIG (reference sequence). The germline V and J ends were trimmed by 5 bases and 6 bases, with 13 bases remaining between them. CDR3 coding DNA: TGTGCCTGGTCGTGGGGGCTACATGGCTACACCTTC. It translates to CAWSWGLHGYTF.

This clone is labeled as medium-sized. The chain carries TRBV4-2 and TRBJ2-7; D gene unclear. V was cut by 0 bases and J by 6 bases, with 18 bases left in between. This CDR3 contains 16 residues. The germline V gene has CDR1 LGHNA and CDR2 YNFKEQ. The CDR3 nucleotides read TGTGCCAGCAGCCAAGATATGGGCCACAGAGCCTCCGAGCAGTACTTC. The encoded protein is CASSQDMGHRASEQYF.

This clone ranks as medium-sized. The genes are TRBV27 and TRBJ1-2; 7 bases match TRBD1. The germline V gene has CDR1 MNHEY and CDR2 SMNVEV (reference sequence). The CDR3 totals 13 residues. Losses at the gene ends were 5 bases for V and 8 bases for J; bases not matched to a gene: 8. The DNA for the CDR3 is TGTGCCAGCAGTAATACCAACAGGGGCGGCTACACCTTC. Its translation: CASSNTNRGGYTF.

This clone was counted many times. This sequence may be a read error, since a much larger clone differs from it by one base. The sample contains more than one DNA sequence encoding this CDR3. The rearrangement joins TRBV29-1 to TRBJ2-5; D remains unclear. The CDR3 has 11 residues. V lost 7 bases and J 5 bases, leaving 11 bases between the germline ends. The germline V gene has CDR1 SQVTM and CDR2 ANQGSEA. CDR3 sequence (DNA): TGCAGCGCGCCCCGGTCGGAGACCCAGTACTTC. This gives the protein CSAPRSETQYF.

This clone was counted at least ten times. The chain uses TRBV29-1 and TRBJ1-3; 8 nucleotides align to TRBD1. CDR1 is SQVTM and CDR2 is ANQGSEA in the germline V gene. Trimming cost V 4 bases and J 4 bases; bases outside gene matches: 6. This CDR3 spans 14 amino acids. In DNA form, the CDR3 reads TGCAGCGTTGGCGGACAGGGTTACGGAAACACCATATATTTT. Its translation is CSVGGQGYGNTIYF.

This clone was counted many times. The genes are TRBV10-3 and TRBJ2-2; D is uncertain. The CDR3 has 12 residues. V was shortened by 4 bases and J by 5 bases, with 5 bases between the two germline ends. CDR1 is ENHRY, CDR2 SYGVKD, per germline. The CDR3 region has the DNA TGTGCCATCAGTGTCGGTACCGGGGAGCTGTTTTTT. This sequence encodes CAISVGTGELFF.

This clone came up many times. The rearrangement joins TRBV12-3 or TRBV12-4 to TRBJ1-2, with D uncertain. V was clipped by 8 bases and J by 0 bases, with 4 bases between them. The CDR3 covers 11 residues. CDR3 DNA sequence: TGTGCCAGCCGGGCTAACTATGGCTACACCTTC. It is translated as CASRANYGYTF.

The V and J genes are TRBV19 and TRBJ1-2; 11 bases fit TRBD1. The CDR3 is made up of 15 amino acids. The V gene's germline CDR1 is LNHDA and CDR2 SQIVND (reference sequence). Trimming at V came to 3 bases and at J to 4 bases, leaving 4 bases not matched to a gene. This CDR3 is CASSIGQGASYGYTF. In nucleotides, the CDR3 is TGTGCCAGTAGTATCGGACAGGGGGCATCCTATGGCTACACCTTC. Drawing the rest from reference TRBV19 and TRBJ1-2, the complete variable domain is DGGITQSPKYLFRKEGQNVTLSCEQNLNHDAMYWYRQDPGQGLRLIYYSQIVNDFQKGDIAEGYSVSREKKESFPLTVTSAQKNPTAFYLCASSIGQGASYGYTFGSGTRLTVV.

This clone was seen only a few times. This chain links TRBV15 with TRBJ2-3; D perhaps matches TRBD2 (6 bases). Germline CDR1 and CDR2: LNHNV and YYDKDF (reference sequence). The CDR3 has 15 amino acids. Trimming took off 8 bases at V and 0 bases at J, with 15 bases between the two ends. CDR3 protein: CATDKPSESTDTQYF. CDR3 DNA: TGTGCCACCGACAAACCTAGCGAAAGCACAGATACGCAGTATTTT.

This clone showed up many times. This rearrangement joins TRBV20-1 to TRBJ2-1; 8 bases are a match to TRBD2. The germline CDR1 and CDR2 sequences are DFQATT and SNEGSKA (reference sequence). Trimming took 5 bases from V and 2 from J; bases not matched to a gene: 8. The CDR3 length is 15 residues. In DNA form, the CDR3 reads TGCAGTGCTGCAAGACTAGCGCCGACCTACAATGAGCAGTTCTTC. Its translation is CSAARLAPTYNEQFF.

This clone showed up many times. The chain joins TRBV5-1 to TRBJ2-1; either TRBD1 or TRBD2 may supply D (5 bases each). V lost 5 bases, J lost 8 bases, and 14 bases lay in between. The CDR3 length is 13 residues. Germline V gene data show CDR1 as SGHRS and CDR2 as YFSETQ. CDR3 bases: TGCGCCAGCAGATCGGGTCGAGGGGATGAGCAGTTCTTC. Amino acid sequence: CASRSGRGDEQFF.

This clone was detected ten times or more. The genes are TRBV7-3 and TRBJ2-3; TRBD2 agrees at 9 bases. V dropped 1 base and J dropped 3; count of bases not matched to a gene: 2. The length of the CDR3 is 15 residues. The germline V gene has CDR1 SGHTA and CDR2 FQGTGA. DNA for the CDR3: TGTGCCAGCAGCTTAATAGCGGGAGTGACAGATACGCAGTATTTT. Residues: CASSLIAGVTDTQYF.

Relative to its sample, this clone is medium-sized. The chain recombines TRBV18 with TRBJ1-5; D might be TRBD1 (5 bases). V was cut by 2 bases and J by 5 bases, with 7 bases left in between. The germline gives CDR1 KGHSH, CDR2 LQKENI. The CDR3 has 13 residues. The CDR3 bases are TGTGCCAGCTCACCAAGCAGGGATCAGCCCCAGCATTTT. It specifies CASSPSRDQPQHF.

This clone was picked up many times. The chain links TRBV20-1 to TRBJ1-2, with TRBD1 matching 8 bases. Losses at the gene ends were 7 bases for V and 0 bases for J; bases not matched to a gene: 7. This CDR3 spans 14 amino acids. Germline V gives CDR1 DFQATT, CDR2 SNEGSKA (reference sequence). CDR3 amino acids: CSVLTGVANYGYTF. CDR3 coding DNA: TGCAGTGTTTTGACAGGGGTAGCTAACTATGGCTACACCTTC.

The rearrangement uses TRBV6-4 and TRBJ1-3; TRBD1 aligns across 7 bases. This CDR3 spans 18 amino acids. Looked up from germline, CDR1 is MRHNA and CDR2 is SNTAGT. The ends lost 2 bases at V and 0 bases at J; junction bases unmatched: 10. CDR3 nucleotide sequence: TGTGCCAGCAGTGACCCCCGACAGGGTCCGCGCTCTGGAAACACCATATATTTT. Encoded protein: CASSDPRQGPRSGNTIYF.

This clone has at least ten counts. As DNA, the CDR3 is TGTGCCAGCAGTTCCCCGGCCACAAGGAGCTACGAGCAGTACTTC. This encodes CASSSPATRSYEQYF. The chain combines TRBV28 with TRBJ2-7; D is uncertain. Germline V gene lookup returns CDR1 MDHEN and CDR2 SYDVKM. The CDR3 totals 15 residues. Deletions cut 4 bases from V and 3 bases from J, with 16 bases between.

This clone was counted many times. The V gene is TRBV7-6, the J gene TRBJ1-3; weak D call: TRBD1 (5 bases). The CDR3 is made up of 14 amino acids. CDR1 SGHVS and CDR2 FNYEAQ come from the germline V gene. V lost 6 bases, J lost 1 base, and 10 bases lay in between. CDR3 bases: TGTGCCAGCAGTGTTCAGGGATCTGGAAACACCATATATTTT. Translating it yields CASSVQGSGNTIYF.

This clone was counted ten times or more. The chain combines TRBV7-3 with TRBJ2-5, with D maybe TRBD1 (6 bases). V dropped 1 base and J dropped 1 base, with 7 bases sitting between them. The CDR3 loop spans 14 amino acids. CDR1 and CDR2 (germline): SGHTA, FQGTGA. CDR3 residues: CASSLIGGQETQYF. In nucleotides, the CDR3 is TGTGCCAGCAGCTTAATAGGGGGCCAAGAGACCCAGTACTTC.